Below are 12 T cell receptor beta chains sequenced from a single sample in a study of shared clonotypes between healthy human individuals. Cells designated naive CD8 were CD45RO-negative and were positively selected for CCR7, with terminally differentiated effector memory CD45RA+ cells excluded. Sequenced by immunoSEQ multiplex PCR; TCRdb stores in-frame clones only, minus some. The sample holds about 2 million clones; over 85% are singletons and the top ten take about 1.1%. Material for sequencing was naive CD8+ T cells sorted from blood. The receptors were sampled from a man younger than 35 in good health.

V gene TRBV6-5 combines with J gene TRBJ1-1, with 9 bases that match TRBD1. This CDR3 spans 15 amino acids. V shed 2 bases, J shed 9 bases, and the junction held 10 bases outside the gene matches. Germline values: CDR1 MNHEY, CDR2 SVGAGI. As DNA, the CDR3 is TGTGCCAGCAGTTACCTGGGACAGGGAAGAGGCCAAGCTTTCTTT. Its translation: CASSYLGQGRGQAFF.

The chain links TRBV2 to TRBJ2-5; D call uncertain. The CDR3 has 13 residues. CDR1 SNHLY and CDR2 FYNNEI come from the germline V gene. V lost 7 bases, J lost 5 bases, and 14 bases lay in between. This CDR3 reads CASNVGLGETQYF. In DNA, the CDR3 is TGTGCCAGCAATGTAGGGTTAGGTGAGACCCAGTACTTC.

The chain has TRBV2 and TRBJ2-3; D remains ambiguous. Germline assignment: CDR1 SNHLY and CDR2 FYNNEI. V was cut by 1 base and J by 2 bases, with 10 bases left in between. This CDR3 is built from 15 residues. For the CDR3, the DNA is TGTGCCAGCAGTGAAGGAGGACCAAACACAGATACGCAGTATTTT. This encodes CASSEGGPNTDTQYF.

The rearrangement uses TRBV4-3 and TRBJ2-7; 9 nucleotides agree with TRBD1. This CDR3 is built from 15 residues. CDR1 LGHNA and CDR2 YSLEER come from the germline V gene. J lost 4 bases, V lost 1 base, and 5 bases had no gene match. DNA of the CDR3: TGCGCCAGCAGCCAAGGAGGACAGGGGTGGTACGAGCAGTACTTC. Protein product: CASSQGGQGWYEQYF.

The rearrangement uses TRBV28 and TRBJ2-2; 7 bases match TRBD1. V was clipped by 3 bases and J by 10 bases; unmatched bases: 8. The CDR3 has 14 amino acids. Looked up from germline, CDR1 is MDHEN and CDR2 is SYDVKM. DNA for the CDR3: TGTGCCAGCAGTTTGGAAGGGGGACAGCCGGAGCTGTTTTTT. Its protein product is CASSLEGGQPELFF.

This clone was seen once. This rearrangement joins TRBV6-4 to TRBJ2-2; D could derive from TRBD1 or TRBD2 (5 bases each). The CDR3 consists of 18 residues. Germline assignment: CDR1 MRHNA and CDR2 SNTAGT. V shed 5 bases and J shed 4 bases, with 23 bases lying between them. CDR3 sequence reads: CASSLQALGALSTGELFF. The CDR3 coding sequence is TGTGCCAGCAGTTTACAGGCCCTCGGGGCTTTGTCCACCGGGGAGCTGTTTTTT.

This clone has just a few counts. The V gene is TRBV5-4, the J gene TRBJ2-2, with TRBD1 as a possible D gene (6 bases). Per the germline V gene, CDR1 is SGHNT and CDR2 is YYREEE (reference sequence). V shed 0 bases and J shed 4 bases, with 10 bases lying between them. The CDR3 runs 15 residues. CDR3 nucleotide sequence: TGTGCCAGCAGCTTGGGGGAACAGGGCACCGGGGAGCTGTTTTTT. Translated: CASSLGEQGTGELFF.

The chain links TRBV30 to TRBJ1-1; 9 nucleotides line up with TRBD1. The CDR3 runs to 11 residues. Germline lookup yields CDR1 GTSNPN and CDR2 SVGIG (reference sequence). V lost 5 bases, J lost 10 bases, and 5 bases stayed unmatched. The CDR3 sequence is CAWDRGGVAFF. CDR3 bases: TGTGCCTGGGACAGGGGGGGAGTAGCTTTCTTT.

The chain uses TRBV11-2 and TRBJ1-4; 7 nucleotides match TRBD1. The CDR3 contains 15 residues. J lost 3 bases, V lost 6 bases, and 7 bases had no gene match. Germline V gene data show CDR1 as SGHAT and CDR2 as FQNNGV. Written as DNA, the CDR3 is TGTGCCAGCAGAATGACAGGGACGCCTAATGAAAAACTGTTTTTT. Translation gives CASRMTGTPNEKLFF.

Details on this clone: The identical CDR3 is also encoded by other nucleotide sequences in the sample. This chain links TRBV19 with TRBJ1-5; possibly TRBD1 for D (5 bases). From germline, CDR1 is LNHDA and CDR2 SQIVND (reference sequence). Trimming removed 5 bases at V and 0 bases at J, with 11 bases between. The CDR3 has 15 residues. In nucleotides, the CDR3 is TGTGCCAGTAGTCCCACAGGCTATAGCAATCAGCCCCAGCATTTT. This translates into CASSPTGYSNQPQHF.

This chain joins TRBV11-2 and TRBJ2-3, with D tentatively TRBD1 (6 bases). CDR1 SGHAT and CDR2 FQNNGV come from the germline V gene. V lost 4 bases, J lost 0 bases, and 8 bases lay in between. The CDR3 loop spans 14 amino acids. The CDR3 nucleotides read TGTGCCAGCAGCTCCAGGGGTAGCACAGATACGCAGTATTTT. Its protein product is CASSSRGSTDTQYF. Variable domain in full (rest from reference TRBV11-2 and TRBJ2-3): EAGVAQSPRYKIIEKRQSVAFWCNPISGHATLYWYQQILGQGPKLLIQFQNNGVVDDSQLPKDRFSAERLKGVDSTLKIQPAKLEDSAVYLCASSSRGSTDTQYFGPGTRLTVL.

Remarks on this clone: The sample holds other DNA sequences that translate to the same CDR3. V is TRBV27 and J is TRBJ1-1; 7 bases fit TRBD1. The CDR3 spans 14 residues. V was pared by 6 bases and J by 1 base, with 5 bases of the junction left unmatched. Germline-derived CDR1 and CDR2 are MNHEY and SMNVEV (reference sequence). The chain's CDR3 is CASSFGTANTEAFF. As DNA, the CDR3 is TGTGCCAGCAGCTTCGGGACAGCGAACACTGAAGCTTTCTTT.